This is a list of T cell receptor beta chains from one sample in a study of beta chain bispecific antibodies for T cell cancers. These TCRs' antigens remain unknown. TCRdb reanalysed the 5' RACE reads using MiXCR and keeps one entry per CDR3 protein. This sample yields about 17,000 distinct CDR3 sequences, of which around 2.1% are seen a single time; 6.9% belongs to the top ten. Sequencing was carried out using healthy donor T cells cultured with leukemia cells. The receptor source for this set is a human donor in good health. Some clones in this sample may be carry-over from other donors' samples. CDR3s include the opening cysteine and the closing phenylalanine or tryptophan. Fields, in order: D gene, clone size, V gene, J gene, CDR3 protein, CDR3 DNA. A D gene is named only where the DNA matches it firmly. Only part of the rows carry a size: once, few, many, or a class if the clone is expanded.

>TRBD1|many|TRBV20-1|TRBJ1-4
CSAQTTGVGEKLFF
TGCAGTGCACAGACGACAGGGGTTGGGGAAAAACTGTTTTTT
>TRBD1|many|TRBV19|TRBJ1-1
CASTLKGGMTEAFF
TGTGCCAGTACCCTTAAAGGGGGCATGACTGAAGCTTTCTTT
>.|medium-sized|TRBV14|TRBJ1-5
CASSQVGQPQHF
TGTGCCAGCAGCCAAGTTGGTCAGCCCCAGCATTTT
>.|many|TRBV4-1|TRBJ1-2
CASSPPGGRSDSVYGYTF
TGCGCCAGCAGCCCCCCCGGGGGGAGGTCCGATTCGGTATATGGCTACACCTTC
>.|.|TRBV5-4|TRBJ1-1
CASRGVNTEAFF
TGTGCCAGCAGAGGGGTGAACACTGAAGCTTTCTTT
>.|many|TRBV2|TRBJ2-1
CASSVGSDNEQFF
TGTGCCAGCAGTGTCGGCAGTGACAATGAGCAGTTCTTC
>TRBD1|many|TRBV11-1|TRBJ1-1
CASSLDGQEPNTEAFF
TGTGCCAGCAGCTTAGACGGACAGGAGCCGAACACTGAAGCTTTCTTT
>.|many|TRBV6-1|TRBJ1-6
CASTKTYNSPLHF
TGTGCCAGCACCAAGACCTATAATTCACCCCTCCACTTT
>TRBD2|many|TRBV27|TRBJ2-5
CASSRSTSGGEETQYF
TGTGCCAGCAGCCGCTCGACTAGCGGGGGAGAAGAGACCCAGTACTTC
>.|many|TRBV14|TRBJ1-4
CASSQWGAQTATNEKLFF
TGTGCCAGCAGCCAGTGGGGCGCTCAGACTGCAACTAATGAAAAACTGTTTTTT
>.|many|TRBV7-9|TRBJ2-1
CASSSTSLNEQFF
TGTGCCAGCAGCTCGACTAGTCTCAATGAGCAGTTCTTC
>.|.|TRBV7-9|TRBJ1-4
CASSSGSAGGEKLFF
TGTGCCAGCAGCTCTGGGAGCGCCGGGGGTGAAAAACTGTTTTTT
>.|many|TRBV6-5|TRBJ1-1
CASSYSWQGRTEAFF
TGTGCCAGCAGTTACTCGTGGCAGGGGAGAACTGAAGCTTTCTTT
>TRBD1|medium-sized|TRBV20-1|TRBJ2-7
CSAPSGTGYPEQYF
TGCAGTGCTCCCTCCGGGACAGGGTATCCCGAGCAGTACTTC
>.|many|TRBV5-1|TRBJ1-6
CASSLGRESPLHF
TGCGCCAGCAGCTTGGGAAGGGAATCACCCCTCCACTTT
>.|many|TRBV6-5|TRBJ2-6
CASSYNTASGANVLTF
TGTGCCAGCAGTTATAATACAGCTTCTGGGGCCAACGTCCTGACTTTC
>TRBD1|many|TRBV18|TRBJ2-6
CASSPGPGQGISGANVLTF
TGTGCCAGCTCACCAGGACCGGGACAGGGGATCTCTGGGGCCAACGTCCTGACTTTC
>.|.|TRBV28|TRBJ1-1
CASTNEGFNEAFF
TGTGCCAGCACAAACGAGGGCTTTAATGAAGCTTTCTTT
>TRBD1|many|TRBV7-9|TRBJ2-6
CASSPKQRGPSGANVLTF
TGTGCCAGCAGCCCAAAACAAAGGGGGCCCTCTGGGGCCAACGTCCTGACTTTC
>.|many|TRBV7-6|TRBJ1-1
CASSPGTEAFF
TGTGCCAGCAGCCCGGGAACTGAAGCTTTCTTT
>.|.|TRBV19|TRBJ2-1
CASSPHLANNEQFF
TGTGCCAGTAGTCCCCACCTAGCAAACAATGAGCAGTTCTTC
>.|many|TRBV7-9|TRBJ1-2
CASSFREALYGYTF
TGTGCCAGCAGCTTTCGAGAGGCCCTCTATGGCTACACCTTC
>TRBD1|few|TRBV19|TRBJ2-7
CASTPGQGYYEQYF
TGTGCCAGTACTCCGGGACAGGGATACTACGAGCAGTACTTC
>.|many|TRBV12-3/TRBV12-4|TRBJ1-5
CASSSGQPQHF
TGTGCCAGCAGTTCAGGGCAGCCCCAGCATTTT
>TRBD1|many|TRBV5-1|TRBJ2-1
CASSLVPGQGMNEQFF
TGCGCCAGCAGCTTGGTCCCGGGACAGGGTATGAATGAGCAGTTCTTC
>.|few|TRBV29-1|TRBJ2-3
CSVFTATDTQYF
TGCAGCGTATTTACAGCCACAGATACGCAGTATTTT